Listed here is a single T cell receptor beta chain. Its cognate antigen is unknown. This sample is drawn from a study of Ad26.COV2.S vaccination and SARS-CoV-2 variants. The study, taken as a whole, reports: Those who received vaccine or placebo ended up with similar non-spike TCR breadth. Spike-specific CD8+ and CD4+ T cell responses reportedly showed substantial breadth after vaccination.

Treatment denoted: some 20 received Ad26.COV2.S at low or high dose, single or two shots; 5 received placebo; per-sample allocation not given. Sampling was done on day 63 after the first vaccine or placebo injection. This Boston cohort included adults aged 18-55 years. As its vector, the vaccine had Ad26, which expressed Wuhan-strain SARS-CoV-2 spike. Clones were read by immunoSEQ multiplex PCR, and TCRdb kept only the in-frame ones, dropping some. In the table there are about 430,000 clones, 80% to 95% of which are singletons. V lost 1 base and J lost 7; bases outside the gene matches: 7. From germline, CDR1 is ENHRY and CDR2 SYGVKD. The CDR3 runs 16 residues.

V usage is TRBV10-3 and J usage is TRBJ2-1; 10 positions agree with TRBD2. The sample in question was peripheral blood, obtained in a trial of Ad26.COV2.S vaccine versus placebo. The TCR sequence derives from a person aged 18 to 65 who received the Ad26.COV2.S COVID-19 vaccine or a placebo. CDR3 amino acids: CAISELASGSLNEQFF. CDR3 coding DNA: TGTGCCATCAGTGAGTTGGCTAGCGGGAGTCTGAATGAGCAGTTCTTC.